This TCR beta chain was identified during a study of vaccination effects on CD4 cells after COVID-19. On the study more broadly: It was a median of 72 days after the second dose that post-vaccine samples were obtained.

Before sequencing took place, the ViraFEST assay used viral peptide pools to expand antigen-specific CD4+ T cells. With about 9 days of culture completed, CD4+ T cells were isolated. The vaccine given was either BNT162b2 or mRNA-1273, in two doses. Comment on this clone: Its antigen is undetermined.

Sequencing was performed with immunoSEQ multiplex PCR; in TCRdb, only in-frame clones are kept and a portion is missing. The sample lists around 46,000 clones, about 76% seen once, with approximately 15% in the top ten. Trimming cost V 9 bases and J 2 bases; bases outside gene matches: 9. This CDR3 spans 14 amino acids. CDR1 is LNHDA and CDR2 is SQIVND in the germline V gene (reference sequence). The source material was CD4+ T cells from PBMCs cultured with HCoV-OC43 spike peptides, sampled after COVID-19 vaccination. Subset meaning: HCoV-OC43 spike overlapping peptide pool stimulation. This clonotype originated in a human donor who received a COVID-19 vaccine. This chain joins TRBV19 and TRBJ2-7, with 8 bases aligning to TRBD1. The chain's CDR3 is CASGTPGQAYEQYF. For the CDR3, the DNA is TGTGCCAGCGGAACCCCGGGACAGGCCTACGAGCAGTACTTC.